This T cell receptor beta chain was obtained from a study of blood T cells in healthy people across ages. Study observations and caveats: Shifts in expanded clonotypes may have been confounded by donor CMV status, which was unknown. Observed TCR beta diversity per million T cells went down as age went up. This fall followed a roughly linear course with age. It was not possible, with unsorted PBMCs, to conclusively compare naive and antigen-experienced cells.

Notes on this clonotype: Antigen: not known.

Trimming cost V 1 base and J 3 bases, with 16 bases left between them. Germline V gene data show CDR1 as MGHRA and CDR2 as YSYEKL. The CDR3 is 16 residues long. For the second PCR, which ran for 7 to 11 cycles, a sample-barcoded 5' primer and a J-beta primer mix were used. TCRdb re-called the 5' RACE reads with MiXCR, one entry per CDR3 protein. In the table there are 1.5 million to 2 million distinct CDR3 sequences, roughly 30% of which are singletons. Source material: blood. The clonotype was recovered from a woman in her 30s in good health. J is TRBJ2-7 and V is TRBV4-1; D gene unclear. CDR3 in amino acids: CASSQVSASRVYEQYF. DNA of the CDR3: TGCGCCAGCAGCCAAGTATCGGCCTCCCGGGTCTACGAGCAGTACTTC.